The 3 T cell receptor beta chains below all came from one sample that was sequenced in a study of blood T cell repertoires in COVID-19. TCRdb's copy holds only in-frame clones and misses some; the assay was immunoSEQ multiplex PCR. The sample consists of just under 75,000 clones, 75% to 90% of them appearing once. The material sequenced was peripheral blood. The receptors originated from an elderly man with active or convalescent COVID-19.

This sequence joins TRBV9 and TRBJ2-2; D is possibly TRBD1 (5 bases). The germline V gene encodes CDR1 SGDLS and CDR2 YYNGEE. This CDR3 is built from 16 residues. V lost 0 bases to trimming and J lost 2 bases, with 11 bases between them. In DNA, the CDR3 is TGTGCCAGCAGCGTAGAACCGTGGGGCAACACCGGGGAGCTGTTTTTT. It codes for CASSVEPWGNTGELFF.

This chain joins TRBV4-1 and TRBJ1-3; D is ambiguous. The CDR3 covers 16 residues. The germline CDR1 and CDR2 sequences are MGHRA and YSYEKL. V was cut by 0 bases and J by 0 bases, with 9 bases left in between. The CDR3 region is CASSQDHFLSGNTIYF. In nucleotides, the CDR3 is TGCGCCAGCAGCCAAGATCACTTTCTCTCTGGAAACACCATATATTTT.

The CDR3 reads CASSQGQTTGELFF. The CDR3 DNA is TGTGCCAGCTCTCAGGGACAGACGACCGGGGAGCTGTTTTTT. The rearrangement uses TRBV18 and TRBJ2-2; 7 bases fit TRBD1. V shed 6 bases, J shed 5 bases, and the junction held 6 bases outside the gene matches. This CDR3 comprises 14 residues. Germline V gene sequence: CDR1 KGHSH, CDR2 LQKENI.